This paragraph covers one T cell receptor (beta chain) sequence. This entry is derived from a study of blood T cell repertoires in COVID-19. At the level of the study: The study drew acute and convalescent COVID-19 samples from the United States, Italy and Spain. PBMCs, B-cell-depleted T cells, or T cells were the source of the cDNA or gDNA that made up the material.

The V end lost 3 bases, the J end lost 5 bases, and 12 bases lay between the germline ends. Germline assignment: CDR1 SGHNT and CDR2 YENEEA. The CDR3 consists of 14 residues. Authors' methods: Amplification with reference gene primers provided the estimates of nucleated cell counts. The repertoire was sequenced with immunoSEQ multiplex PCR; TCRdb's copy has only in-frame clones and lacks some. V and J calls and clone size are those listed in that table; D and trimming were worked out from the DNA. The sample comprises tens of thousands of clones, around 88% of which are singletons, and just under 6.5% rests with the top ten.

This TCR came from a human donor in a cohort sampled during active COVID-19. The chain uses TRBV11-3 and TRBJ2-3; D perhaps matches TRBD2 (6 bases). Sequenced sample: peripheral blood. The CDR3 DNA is TGTGCCAGCAGCTTCGGGGGACCCAAAGATACGCAGTATTTT. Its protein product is CASSFGGPKDTQYF.